The 15 T cell receptor beta chains below come from one sample, sequenced in a study of blood T cell repertoires in COVID-19. Repertoires were generated with immunoSEQ multiplex PCR, while TCRdb's copy carries only in-frame clones and drops some. The repertoire holds under 150,000 clones, with 90% as singletons. Source material: peripheral blood. These receptors were obtained from a man aged 50 or older with active COVID-19.

The V gene is TRBV6-5, the J gene TRBJ2-2; 10 positions match TRBD1. Losses at the gene ends were 4 bases for V and 3 bases for J; bases not matched to a gene: 2. From germline, CDR1 is MNHEY and CDR2 SVGAGI. This CDR3 spans 15 amino acids. In DNA, the CDR3 is TGTGCCAGCAGTTTCGACAGGGGGCACACCGGGGAGCTGTTTTTT. Protein sequence: CASSFDRGHTGELFF.

The V and J genes are TRBV5-1 and TRBJ2-5, with TRBD2 matching 10 bases. CDR1 is SGHRS, CDR2 YFSETQ, per germline. The CDR3 is 15 amino acids. Trimming at V came to 2 bases and at J to 1 base, leaving 2 bases not matched to a gene. CDR3 region: CASSLAGGLQETQYF. CDR3 sequence (DNA): TGCGCCAGCAGCTTAGCGGGGGGGCTCCAAGAGACCCAGTACTTC. The full variable domain, with the rest looked up from reference TRBV5-1 and TRBJ2-5, is KAGVTQTPRYLIKTRGQQVTLSCSPISGHRSVSWYQQTPGQGLQFLFEYFSETQRNKGNFPGRFSGRQFSNSRSEMNVSTLELGDSALYLCASSLAGGLQETQYFGPGTRLLVL.

The chain combines TRBV2 with TRBJ2-1; tentative D call: TRBD2 (5 bases). The ends were cut back, 7 bases at V and 0 bases at J, with 7 bases in the middle. Germline V gene lookup returns CDR1 SNHLY and CDR2 FYNNEI. CDR3 length: 13 amino acids. As DNA, the CDR3 is TGTGCCAGCATAACTAGCTCCTACAATGAGCAGTTCTTC. Its translation: CASITSSYNEQFF.

The V gene is TRBV5-4, the J gene TRBJ1-4; 11 bases line up with TRBD1. V was clipped by 0 bases and J by 8 bases; unmatched bases: 9. This CDR3 has 17 residues. CDR1 is SGHNT, CDR2 YYREEE, per germline (reference sequence). The CDR3 loop reads CASSLEGTGGEGEKLFF. As DNA, the CDR3 is TGTGCCAGCAGCTTGGAGGGGACAGGGGGTGAAGGAGAAAAACTGTTTTTT.

Only one count was recorded for this clone. The chain combines TRBV30 with TRBJ2-5; maybe TRBD1 (6 bases). CDR3 length: 15 amino acids. With 5 bases removed from V and 5 bases from J, the gap between germline ends came to 21 bases. Looked up from germline, CDR1 is GTSNPN and CDR2 is SVGIG (reference sequence). CDR3: CAWGHPGTHGETQYF. The CDR3, as DNA: TGTGCCTGGGGCCACCCCGGGACACACGGGGAGACCCAGTACTTC.

The rearrangement links TRBV7-2 to TRBJ2-2; 11 bases map to TRBD2. J lost 7 bases, V lost 0 bases, and 4 bases had no gene match. Germline V lookup: CDR1 SGHTA, CDR2 FQGNSA. The CDR3 length is 16 residues. The CDR3 sequence: CASSLAPSGRFGELFF. The CDR3 bases are TGTGCCAGCAGCTTAGCGCCTAGCGGGAGGTTCGGGGAGCTGTTTTTT. The variable domain in full, with the rest retrieved from reference TRBV7-2 and TRBJ2-2, is GAGVSQSPSNKVTEKGKDVELRCDPISGHTALYWYRQSLGQGLEFLIYFQGNSAPDKSGLPSDRFSAERTGGSVSTLTIQRTQQEDSAVYLCASSLAPSGRFGELFFGEGSRLTVL.

Only one count was recorded for this clone. This chain uses TRBV3-1 (or the pseudogene TRBV3-2) with TRBJ1-1, with TRBD1 matching over 9 bases. V lost 0 bases and J lost 2; bases outside the gene matches: 4. Germline V gene sequence: CDR1 LGHDT, CDR2 YNNKEL (reference sequence). CDR3 length: 16 residues. The DNA for the CDR3 is TGTGCCAGCAGCCAAGATACAGGGGGCGTTAACACTGAAGCTTTCTTT. Protein: CASSQDTGGVNTEAFF.

This clone was observed once. J is TRBJ2-1 and V is TRBV11-3; 7 bases match TRBD2. CDR1 and CDR2 from the germline V gene are SGHNT and YENEEA. This CDR3 has 16 residues. With V trimmed by 1 base and J by 6 bases, 9 bases remained unmatched. The CDR3 here is CASSLVGGSVSNEQFF. The CDR3, as DNA: TGTGCCAGCAGCTTAGTGGGCGGGAGCGTCTCCAATGAGCAGTTCTTC.

This clone is a singleton in its sample. As DNA, the CDR3 is TGTGCCAGTAGTAGGACAGTCTCTGGAAACACCATATATTTT. Amino acids: CASSRTVSGNTIYF. The chain has TRBV19 and TRBJ1-3; tentative D call: TRBD1 (6 bases). The CDR3 sequence is 14 residues long. Between the trimmed V and J ends, which lost 4 bases and 0 bases, there was a span of 7 bases. The germline CDR1 and CDR2 sequences are LNHDA and SQIVND (reference sequence).

This clone came up once. V usage is TRBV6-4 and J usage is TRBJ1-3; no clear D. Trimming removed 4 bases at V and 4 bases at J, with 8 bases between. The CDR3 runs to 13 residues. Germline V gene lookup returns CDR1 MRHNA and CDR2 SNTAGT. The CDR3 reads CASSAEMGNTIYF. In nucleotides, the CDR3 is TGTGCCAGCAGTGCCGAGATGGGAAACACCATATATTTT.

The chain couples TRBV3-1 (or the pseudogene TRBV3-2) to TRBJ2-7, with D maybe TRBD2 (7 bases). Germline CDR1 and CDR2: LGHDT and YNNKEL (reference sequence). Trimming removed 3 bases at V and 6 bases at J, with 15 bases between. The CDR3 consists of 14 residues. CDR3 DNA: TGTGCCAGCAGCCAGACCCTGGGGGGGCGCGAGCAGTACTTC. It is translated as CASSQTLGGREQYF.

This chain uses TRBV6-6 with TRBJ2-2; 7 nucleotides line up with TRBD2. CDR3 size: 14 residues. CDR1 MNHNY and CDR2 SVGAGI come from the germline V gene (reference sequence). Germline trimming cut 2 bases from V and 6 bases from J; bases unmatched to any gene: 3. The CDR3 loop is CASSYLGGSGELFF. In nucleotides, the CDR3 is TGTGCCAGCAGTTACCTGGGGGGGTCCGGGGAGCTGTTTTTT.

The sample holds a few counts of this clone. The rearrangement links TRBV9 to TRBJ2-7; a possible D gene is TRBD1 (5 bases). The ends were cut back, 4 bases at V and 4 bases at J, with 15 bases in the middle. Looked up from germline, CDR1 is SGDLS and CDR2 is YYNGEE. CDR3 length: 14 amino acids. CDR3: CASSPPGREYEQYF. The CDR3 coding sequence is TGTGCCAGCAGCCCCCCGGGCAGGGAATACGAGCAGTACTTC.

This clone was recorded only once. The CDR3, as DNA: TGCAGCGGGGCTAGCGGGAGGATCAAGAATGAGCAGTTCTTC. Its translation is CSGASGRIKNEQFF. The chain is built from TRBV29-1 and TRBJ2-1; 11 positions agree with TRBD2. The CDR3 is 14 residues long. Trimming removed 7 bases from V and 7 bases from J; junction bases left unmatched: 9. Germline values: CDR1 SQVTM, CDR2 ANQGSEA.

The chain employs TRBV2 and TRBJ1-2; 8 bases line up with TRBD1. In germline, CDR1 is SNHLY, CDR2 FYNNEI. The CDR3 has 13 amino acids. Trimming cost V 8 bases and J 4 bases; bases outside gene matches: 6. Here the CDR3 reads CASGVDRAYGYTF. The CDR3 DNA reads as TGTGCCAGCGGCGTGGACAGGGCCTATGGCTACACCTTC.